Sequencing of this T cell receptor beta chain was carried out in a study of blood T cell repertoires in COVID-19. Study summary: Italy, Spain and the United States were the sources of the convalescent and acute COVID-19 samples.

Losses at the gene ends were 5 bases for V and 1 base for J; bases not matched to a gene: 2. This CDR3 spans 14 amino acids. Germline loops: CDR1 LNHDA, CDR2 SQIVND (reference sequence). Source study methods: Reference gene primer amplification in the assay estimated nucleated cell counts. Sequencing was performed with immunoSEQ multiplex PCR; in TCRdb, only in-frame clones are kept and a portion is missing. Clone size and V and J calls were adopted from that table, with D and trimming inferred from the DNA. This sample has about 120,000 clones, with approximately 87% found just once. The chain combines TRBV19 with TRBJ1-1; TRBD1 matches at 9 bases. Sequenced input: peripheral blood. This clonotype was sampled from a woman in her forties or fifties with acute or convalescent COVID-19. CDR3 loop: CASSGGQGNTEAFF. The CDR3, as DNA: TGTGCCAGTAGTGGGGGACAGGGGAACACTGAAGCTTTCTTT.